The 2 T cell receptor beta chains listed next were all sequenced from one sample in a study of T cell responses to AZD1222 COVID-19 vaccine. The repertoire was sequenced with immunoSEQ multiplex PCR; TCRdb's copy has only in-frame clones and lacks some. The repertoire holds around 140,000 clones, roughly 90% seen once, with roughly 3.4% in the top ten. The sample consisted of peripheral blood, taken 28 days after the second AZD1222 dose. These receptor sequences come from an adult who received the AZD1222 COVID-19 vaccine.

The CDR3 here is CASRSTKGGRGIKNYGYTF. CDR3 coding DNA: TGTGCCAGTAGATCGACAAAAGGGGGCAGGGGAATTAAAAACTATGGCTACACCTTC. V gene TRBV19 combines with J gene TRBJ1-2; 7 bases map to TRBD1. V lost 6 bases and J lost 2; bases outside the gene matches: 21. CDR3 length: 19 amino acids. Germline V gene lookup returns CDR1 LNHDA and CDR2 SQIVND (reference sequence). Looking up the rest from reference TRBV19 and TRBJ1-2 gives the full variable domain: DGGITQSPKYLFRKEGQNVTLSCEQNLNHDAMYWYRQDPGQGLRLIYYSQIVNDFQKGDIAEGYSVSREKKESFPLTVTSAQKNPTAFYLCASRSTKGGRGIKNYGYTFGSGTRLTVV.

In nucleotides, the CDR3 is TGTGCCAGCAGCTCCAGTGGACGGGCAAACACAGATACGCAGTATTTT. As protein: CASSSSGRANTDTQYF. J is TRBJ2-3 and V is TRBV9; no clear D. V lost 4 bases and J lost 2, with 17 bases in between. This CDR3 has 16 residues. From germline, CDR1 is SGDLS and CDR2 YYNGEE. The whole variable domain, remainder taken from reference TRBV9 and TRBJ2-3, is DSGVTQTPKHLITATGQRVTLRCSPRSGDLSVYWYQQSLDQGLQFLIQYYNGEERAKGNILERFSAQQFPDLHSELNLSSLELGDSALYFCASSSSGRANTDTQYFGPGTRLTVL.